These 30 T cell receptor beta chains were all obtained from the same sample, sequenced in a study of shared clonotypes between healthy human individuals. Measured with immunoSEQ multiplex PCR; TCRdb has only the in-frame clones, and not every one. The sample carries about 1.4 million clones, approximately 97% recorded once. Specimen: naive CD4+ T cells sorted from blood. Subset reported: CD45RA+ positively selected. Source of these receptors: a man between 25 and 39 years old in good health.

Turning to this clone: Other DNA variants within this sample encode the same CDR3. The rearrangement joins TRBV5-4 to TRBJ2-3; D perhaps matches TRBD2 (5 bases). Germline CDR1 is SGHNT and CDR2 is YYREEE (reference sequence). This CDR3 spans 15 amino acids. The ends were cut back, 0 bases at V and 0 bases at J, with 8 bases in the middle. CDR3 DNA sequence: TGTGCCAGCAGCTTGGTGTCGGGAAGCACAGATACGCAGTATTTT. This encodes CASSLVSGSTDTQYF.

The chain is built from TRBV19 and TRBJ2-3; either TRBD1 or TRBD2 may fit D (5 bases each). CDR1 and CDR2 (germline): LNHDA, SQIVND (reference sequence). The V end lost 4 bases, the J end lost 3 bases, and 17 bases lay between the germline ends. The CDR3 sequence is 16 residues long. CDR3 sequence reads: CASSRRVRAGTDTQYF. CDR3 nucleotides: TGTGCCAGTAGTAGGCGGGTCAGGGCCGGGACAGATACGCAGTATTTT.

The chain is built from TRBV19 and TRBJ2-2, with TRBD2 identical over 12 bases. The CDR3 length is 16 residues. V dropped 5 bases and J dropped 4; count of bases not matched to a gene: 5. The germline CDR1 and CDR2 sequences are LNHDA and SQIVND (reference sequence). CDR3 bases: TGTGCCAGTAGTTCTCTAGCGGGAGGGCTCACCGGGGAGCTGTTTTTT. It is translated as CASSSLAGGLTGELFF. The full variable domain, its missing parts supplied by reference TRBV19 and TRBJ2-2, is DGGITQSPKYLFRKEGQNVTLSCEQNLNHDAMYWYRQDPGQGLRLIYYSQIVNDFQKGDIAEGYSVSREKKESFPLTVTSAQKNPTAFYLCASSSLAGGLTGELFFGEGSRLTVL.

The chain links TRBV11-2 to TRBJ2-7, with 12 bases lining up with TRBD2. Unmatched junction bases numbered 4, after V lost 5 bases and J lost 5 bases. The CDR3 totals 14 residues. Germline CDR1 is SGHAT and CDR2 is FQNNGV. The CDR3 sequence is CASSMTSGSHEQYF. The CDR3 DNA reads TGTGCCAGCAGCATGACTAGCGGGAGCCACGAGCAGTACTTC.

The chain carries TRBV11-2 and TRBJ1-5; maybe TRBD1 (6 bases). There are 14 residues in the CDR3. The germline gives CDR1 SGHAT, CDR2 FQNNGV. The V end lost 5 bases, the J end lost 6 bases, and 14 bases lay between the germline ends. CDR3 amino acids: CASSRDTESQPQHF. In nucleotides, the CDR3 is TGTGCCAGCAGCCGGGACACCGAAAGTCAGCCCCAGCATTTT.

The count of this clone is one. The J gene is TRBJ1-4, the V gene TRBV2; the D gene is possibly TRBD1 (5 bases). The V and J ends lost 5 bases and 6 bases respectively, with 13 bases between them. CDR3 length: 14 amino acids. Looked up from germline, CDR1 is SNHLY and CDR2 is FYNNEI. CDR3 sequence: CASSPTREHEKLFF. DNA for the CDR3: TGTGCCAGCAGTCCGACCAGGGAGCATGAAAAACTGTTTTTT.

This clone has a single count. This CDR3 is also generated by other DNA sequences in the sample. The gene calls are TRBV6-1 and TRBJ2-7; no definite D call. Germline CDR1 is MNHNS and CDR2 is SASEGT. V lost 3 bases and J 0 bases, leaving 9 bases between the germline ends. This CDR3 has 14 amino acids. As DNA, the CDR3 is TGTGCCAGCAGTGAGGCAGGCAGCTCCTACGAGCAGTACTTC. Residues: CASSEAGSSYEQYF.

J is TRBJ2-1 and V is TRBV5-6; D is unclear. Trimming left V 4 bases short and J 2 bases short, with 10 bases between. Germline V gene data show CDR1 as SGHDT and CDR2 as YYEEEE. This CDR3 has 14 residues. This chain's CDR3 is CASSARSPYNEQFF. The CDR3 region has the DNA TGTGCCAGCAGCGCGAGGTCACCCTACAATGAGCAGTTCTTC.

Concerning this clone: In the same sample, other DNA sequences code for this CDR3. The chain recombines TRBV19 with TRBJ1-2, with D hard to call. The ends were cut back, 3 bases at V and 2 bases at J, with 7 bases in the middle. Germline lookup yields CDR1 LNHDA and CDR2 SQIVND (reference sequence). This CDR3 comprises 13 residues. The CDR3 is CASSISGNYGYTF. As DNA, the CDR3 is TGTGCCAGTAGTATCAGTGGAAACTATGGCTACACCTTC.

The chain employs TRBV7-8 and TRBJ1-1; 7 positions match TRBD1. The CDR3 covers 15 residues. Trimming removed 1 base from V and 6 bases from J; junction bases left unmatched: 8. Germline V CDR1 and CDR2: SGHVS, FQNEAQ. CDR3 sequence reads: CASSLVRGPHPEAFF. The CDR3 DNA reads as TGTGCCAGCAGCTTAGTTAGGGGGCCCCATCCTGAAGCTTTCTTT.

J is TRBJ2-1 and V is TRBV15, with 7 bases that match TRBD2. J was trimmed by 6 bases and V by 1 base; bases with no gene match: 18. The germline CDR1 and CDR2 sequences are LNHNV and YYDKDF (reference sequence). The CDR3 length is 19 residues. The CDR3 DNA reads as TGTGCCACCAGCAGAGTTGGCGGGAGAGTTAGTTCGAATCTCAATGAGCAGTTCTTC. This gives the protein CATSRVGGRVSSNLNEQFF.

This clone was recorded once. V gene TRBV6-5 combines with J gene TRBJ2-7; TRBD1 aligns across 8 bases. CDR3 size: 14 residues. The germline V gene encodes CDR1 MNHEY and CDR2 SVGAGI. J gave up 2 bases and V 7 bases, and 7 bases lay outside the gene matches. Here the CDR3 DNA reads TGTGCCAGCAAGATGGACAGGGACGCCTACGAGCAGTACTTC. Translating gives CASKMDRDAYEQYF.

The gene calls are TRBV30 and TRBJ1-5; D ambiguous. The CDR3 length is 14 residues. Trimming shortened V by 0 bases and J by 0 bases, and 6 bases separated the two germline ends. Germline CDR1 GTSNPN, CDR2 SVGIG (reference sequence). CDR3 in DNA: TGTGCCTGGAGTGTCCACGGTAGCAATCAGCCCCAGCATTTT. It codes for CAWSVHGSNQPQHF.

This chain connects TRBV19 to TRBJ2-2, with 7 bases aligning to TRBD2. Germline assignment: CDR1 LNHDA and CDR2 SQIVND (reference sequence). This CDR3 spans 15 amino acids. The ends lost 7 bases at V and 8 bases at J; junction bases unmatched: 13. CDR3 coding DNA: TGTGCCAGTAAAAGCCTAACGGGGGGTCTTGGGGAGCTGTTTTTT. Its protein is CASKSLTGGLGELFF.

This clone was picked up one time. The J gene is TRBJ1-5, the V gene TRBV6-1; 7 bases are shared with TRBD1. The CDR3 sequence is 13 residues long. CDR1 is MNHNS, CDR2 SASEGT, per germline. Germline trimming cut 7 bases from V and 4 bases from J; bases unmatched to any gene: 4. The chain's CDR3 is CASTGQKNQPQHF. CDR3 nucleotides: TGTGCCAGCACGGGACAGAAAAATCAGCCCCAGCATTTT.

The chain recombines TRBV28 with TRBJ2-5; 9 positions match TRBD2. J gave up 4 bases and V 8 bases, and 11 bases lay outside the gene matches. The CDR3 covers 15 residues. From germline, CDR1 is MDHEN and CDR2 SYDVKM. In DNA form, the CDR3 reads TGTGCCAGCTATTCGGGGACTAGCTCTCCAGAGACCCAGTACTTC. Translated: CASYSGTSSPETQYF.

CDR3 loop: CAIRGADAAETQYF. The CDR3 region has the DNA TGTGCCATCAGGGGGGCGGACGCGGCTGAGACCCAGTACTTC. The genes are TRBV10-3 and TRBJ2-5; TRBD1 is a possible D gene (6 bases). Looked up from germline, CDR1 is ENHRY and CDR2 is SYGVKD. Trimming removed 6 bases from V and 5 bases from J, with 16 bases in between. This CDR3 comprises 14 residues.

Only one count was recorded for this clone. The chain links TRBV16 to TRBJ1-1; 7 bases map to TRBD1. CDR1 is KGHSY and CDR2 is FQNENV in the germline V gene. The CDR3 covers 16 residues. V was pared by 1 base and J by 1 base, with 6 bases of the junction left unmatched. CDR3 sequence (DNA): TGTGCCAGCAGCCAATACTTGGACAGGTGGAACACTGAAGCTTTCTTT. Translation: CASSQYLDRWNTEAFF.

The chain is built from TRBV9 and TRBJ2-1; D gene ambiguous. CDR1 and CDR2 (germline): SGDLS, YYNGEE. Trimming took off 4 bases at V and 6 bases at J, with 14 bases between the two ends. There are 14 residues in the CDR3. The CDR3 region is CASSTDPVFNEQFF. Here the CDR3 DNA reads TGTGCCAGCAGCACAGACCCGGTATTCAATGAGCAGTTCTTC.

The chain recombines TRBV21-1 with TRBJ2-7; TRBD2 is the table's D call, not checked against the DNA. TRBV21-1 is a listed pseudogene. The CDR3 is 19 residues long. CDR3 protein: CASSKRGFRLAGLTYEQYF. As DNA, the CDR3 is TGTGCCAGCAGCAAGCGGGGGTTTAGACTAGCGGGATTAACCTACGAGCAGTACTTC.

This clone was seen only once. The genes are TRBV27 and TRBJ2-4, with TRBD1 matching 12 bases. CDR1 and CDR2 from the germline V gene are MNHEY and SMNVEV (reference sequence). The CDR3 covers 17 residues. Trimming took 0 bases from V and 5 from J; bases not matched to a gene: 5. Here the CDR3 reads CASSLSLGQGAQNIQYF. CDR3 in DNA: TGTGCCAGCAGTTTATCCTTGGGACAGGGGGCTCAAAACATTCAGTACTTC.

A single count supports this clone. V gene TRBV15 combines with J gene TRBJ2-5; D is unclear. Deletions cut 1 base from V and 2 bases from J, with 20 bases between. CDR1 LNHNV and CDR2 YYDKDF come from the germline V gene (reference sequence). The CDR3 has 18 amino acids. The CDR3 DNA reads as TGTGCCACCAGCAGAGGCGGAACACCACAAGGCAGGCAAGAGACCCAGTACTTC. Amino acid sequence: CATSRGGTPQGRQETQYF.

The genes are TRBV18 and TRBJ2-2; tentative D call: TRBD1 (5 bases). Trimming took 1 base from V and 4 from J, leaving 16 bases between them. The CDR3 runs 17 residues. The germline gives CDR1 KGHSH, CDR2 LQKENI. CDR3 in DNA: TGTGCCAGCTCACCACTGGTTCAACAGGTCAGCACCGGGGAGCTGTTTTTT. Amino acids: CASSPLVQQVSTGELFF.

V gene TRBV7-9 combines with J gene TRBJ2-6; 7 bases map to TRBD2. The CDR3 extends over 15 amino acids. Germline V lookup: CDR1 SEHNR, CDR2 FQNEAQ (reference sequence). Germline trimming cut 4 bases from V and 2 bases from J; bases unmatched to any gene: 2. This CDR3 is CASSYRGAGANVLTF. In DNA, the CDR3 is TGTGCCAGCAGCTACCGGGGGGCTGGGGCCAACGTCCTGACTTTC.

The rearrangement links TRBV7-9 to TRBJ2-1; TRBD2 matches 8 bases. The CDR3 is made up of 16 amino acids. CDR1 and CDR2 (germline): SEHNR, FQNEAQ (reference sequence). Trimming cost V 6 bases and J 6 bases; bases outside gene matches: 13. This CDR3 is CASSPISGAVPNEQFF. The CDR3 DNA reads TGTGCCAGCAGTCCTATTAGCGGGGCAGTCCCCAATGAGCAGTTCTTC.

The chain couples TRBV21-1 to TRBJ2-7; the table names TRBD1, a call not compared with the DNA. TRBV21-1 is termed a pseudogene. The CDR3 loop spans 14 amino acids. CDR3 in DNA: TGTGCCAGACCCTGGAAGACAGGAGGCTACGAGCAGTACTTC. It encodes CARPWKTGGYEQYF.

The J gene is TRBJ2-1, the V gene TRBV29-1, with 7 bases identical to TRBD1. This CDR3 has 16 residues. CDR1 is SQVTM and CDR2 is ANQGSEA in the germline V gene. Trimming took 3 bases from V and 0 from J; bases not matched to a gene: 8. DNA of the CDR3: TGCAGCGTTGAGAAGGGGGCGGTGAGCTCCTACAATGAGCAGTTCTTC. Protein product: CSVEKGAVSSYNEQFF.

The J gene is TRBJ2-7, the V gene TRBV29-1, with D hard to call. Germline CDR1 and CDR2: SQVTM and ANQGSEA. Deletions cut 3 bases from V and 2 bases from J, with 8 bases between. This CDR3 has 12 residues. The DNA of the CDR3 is TGCAGCGTTGATTTGGGTCCCTACGAGCAGTACTTC. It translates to CSVDLGPYEQYF.

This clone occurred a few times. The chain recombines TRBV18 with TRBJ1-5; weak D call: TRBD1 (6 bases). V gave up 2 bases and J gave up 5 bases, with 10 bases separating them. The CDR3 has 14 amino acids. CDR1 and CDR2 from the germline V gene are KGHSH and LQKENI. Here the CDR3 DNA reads TGTGCCAGCTCACCAGACAGGAGGCATCAGCCCCAGCATTTT. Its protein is CASSPDRRHQPQHF.

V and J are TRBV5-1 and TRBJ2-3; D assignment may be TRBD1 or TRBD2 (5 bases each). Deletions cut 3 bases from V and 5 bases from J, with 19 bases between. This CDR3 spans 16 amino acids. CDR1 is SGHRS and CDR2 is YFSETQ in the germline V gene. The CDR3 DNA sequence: TGCGCCAGCAGCTCCCCCACGGGGAGAAGGGGAGATACGCAGTATTTT. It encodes CASSSPTGRRGDTQYF.